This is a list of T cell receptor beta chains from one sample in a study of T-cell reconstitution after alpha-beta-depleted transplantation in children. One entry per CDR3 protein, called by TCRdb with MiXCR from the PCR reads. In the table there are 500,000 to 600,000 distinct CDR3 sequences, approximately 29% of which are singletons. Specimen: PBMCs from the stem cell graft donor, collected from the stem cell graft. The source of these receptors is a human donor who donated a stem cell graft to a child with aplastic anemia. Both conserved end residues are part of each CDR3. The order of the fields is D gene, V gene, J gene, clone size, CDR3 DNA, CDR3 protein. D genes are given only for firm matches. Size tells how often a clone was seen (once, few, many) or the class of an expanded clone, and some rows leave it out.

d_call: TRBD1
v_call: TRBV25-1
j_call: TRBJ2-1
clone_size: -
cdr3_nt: TGTGCCAGCAGTAAATCTGGGACAGGGTTCAATGAGCAGTTCTTC
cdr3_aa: CASSKSGTGFNEQFF

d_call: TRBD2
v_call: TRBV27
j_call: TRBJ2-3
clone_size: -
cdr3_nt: TGTGCCAGCAGTACCCCGGGACTAGCACAAGGAGATACGCAGTATTTT
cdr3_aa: CASSTPGLAQGDTQYF

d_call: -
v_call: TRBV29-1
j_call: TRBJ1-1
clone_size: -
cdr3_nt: TGCAGCGTTGGGTCCCATCAGGGAGGAAAAGCTTTCTTT
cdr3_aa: CSVGSHQGGKAFF

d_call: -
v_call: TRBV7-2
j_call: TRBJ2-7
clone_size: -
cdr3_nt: TGTGCCAGCAGCGCCCTAGGATCGGGGGCCGAGCAGTACTTC
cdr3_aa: CASSALGSGAEQYF

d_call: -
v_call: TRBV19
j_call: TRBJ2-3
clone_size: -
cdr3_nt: TGTGCCAGCGCCCTTGAGGATGGCACAGATACGCAGTATTTT
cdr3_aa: CASALEDGTDTQYF

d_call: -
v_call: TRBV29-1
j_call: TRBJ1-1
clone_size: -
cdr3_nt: TGCAGCGTTGAAGCAGCTACTGAAGCTTTCTTT
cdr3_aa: CSVEAATEAFF

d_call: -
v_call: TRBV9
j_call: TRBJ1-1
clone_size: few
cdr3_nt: TGTGCCAGCAGCCAGAGTGGGGACGGCACTGAAGCTTTCTTT
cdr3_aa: CASSQSGDGTEAFF

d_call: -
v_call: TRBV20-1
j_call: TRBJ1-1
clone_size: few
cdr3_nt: TGCAGTGCTTTGGGCCAGGGAGACTCTGAAGCTTTCTTT
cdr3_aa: CSALGQGDSEAFF

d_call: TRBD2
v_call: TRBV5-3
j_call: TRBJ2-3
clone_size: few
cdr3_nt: TGTGCCAGAAGCTTGGCTATAGCGGGATGCACAGATACGCAGTATTTT
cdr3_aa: CARSLAIAGCTDTQYF

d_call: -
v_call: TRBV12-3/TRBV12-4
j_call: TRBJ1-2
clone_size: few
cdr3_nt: TGTGCCAGCGGGGCCTCCCCCTATGGCTACACCTTC
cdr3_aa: CASGASPYGYTF

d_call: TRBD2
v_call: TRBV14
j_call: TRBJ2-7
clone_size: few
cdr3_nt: TGTGCCAGCAGCCGAAATAGCGGGTCCTCCTACGAGCAGTACTTC
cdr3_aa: CASSRNSGSSYEQYF

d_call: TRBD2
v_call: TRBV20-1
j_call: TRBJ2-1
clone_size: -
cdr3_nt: TGCAGTGCTAGAGAGGGGACTAGCGGGAACAATGAGCAGTTCTTC
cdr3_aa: CSAREGTSGNNEQFF

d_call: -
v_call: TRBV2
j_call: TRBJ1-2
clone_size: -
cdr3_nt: TGTGCCAGCAGTGAGGGGCACGTAAGCTACTATGGCTACACCTTC
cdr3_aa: CASSEGHVSYYGYTF

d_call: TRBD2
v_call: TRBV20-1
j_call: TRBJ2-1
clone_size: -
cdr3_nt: TGCAGTGCTAGAGATCTAGCGGGAGGTTCCTACAATGAGCAGTTCTTC
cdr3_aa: CSARDLAGGSYNEQFF

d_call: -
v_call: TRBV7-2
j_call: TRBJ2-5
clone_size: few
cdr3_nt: TGTGCCAGCAGCATAATAGCGGCCCGACAAGAGACCCAGTACTTC
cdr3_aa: CASSIIAARQETQYF

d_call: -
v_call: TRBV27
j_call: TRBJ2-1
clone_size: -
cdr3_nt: TGTGCCAGCAGTTTATTGCTGGGTACCAATGAGCAGTTCTTC
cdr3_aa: CASSLLLGTNEQFF

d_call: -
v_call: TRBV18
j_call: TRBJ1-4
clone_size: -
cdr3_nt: TGTGCCAGCTCACTTACGGCCAACGGGGAAAAACTGTTTTTT
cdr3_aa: CASSLTANGEKLFF

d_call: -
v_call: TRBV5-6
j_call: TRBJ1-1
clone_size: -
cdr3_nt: TGTGCCAGCAGGTCGTTGAACACTGAAGCTTTCTTT
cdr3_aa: CASRSLNTEAFF